This T cell receptor (beta chain) was captured in a study of regulatory T cells in long-lasting Graves disease. Arm-PCR of CDR3 regions and iRepertoire HTBI primers were used to build TCR beta libraries. TCRdb itself ran the multiplex PCR reads through MiXCR, one entry per CDR3 protein. Among under 800,000 distinct CDR3 sequences listed, 16% were seen once. V was pared by 3 bases and J by 1 base, with 7 bases of the junction left unmatched. The CDR3 totals 16 residues. Germline V lookup: CDR1 SGHRS, CDR2 YFSETQ. Ten or more counts support this clonotype. Time point reported: newly diagnosed GD, antithyroid drugs for less than 3 months. Following extraction of RNA from PBMCs, that RNA was used to make the TCR library. These data also featured in a second study, about T cells in Graves' hyperthyroidism and ophthalmopathy.

This specimen was peripheral blood mononuclear cells (PBMCs), taken at new diagnosis, from a patient treated with antithyroid drugs. J is TRBJ1-1 and V is TRBV5-1; 9 bases are shared with TRBD1. The TCR comes from a woman aged 25 to 39 with Graves disease. CDR3 amino acids: CASSSRQGGPNTEAFF. The DNA of the CDR3 is TGCGCCAGCAGCTCAAGACAGGGGGGTCCGAACACTGAAGCTTTCTTT.